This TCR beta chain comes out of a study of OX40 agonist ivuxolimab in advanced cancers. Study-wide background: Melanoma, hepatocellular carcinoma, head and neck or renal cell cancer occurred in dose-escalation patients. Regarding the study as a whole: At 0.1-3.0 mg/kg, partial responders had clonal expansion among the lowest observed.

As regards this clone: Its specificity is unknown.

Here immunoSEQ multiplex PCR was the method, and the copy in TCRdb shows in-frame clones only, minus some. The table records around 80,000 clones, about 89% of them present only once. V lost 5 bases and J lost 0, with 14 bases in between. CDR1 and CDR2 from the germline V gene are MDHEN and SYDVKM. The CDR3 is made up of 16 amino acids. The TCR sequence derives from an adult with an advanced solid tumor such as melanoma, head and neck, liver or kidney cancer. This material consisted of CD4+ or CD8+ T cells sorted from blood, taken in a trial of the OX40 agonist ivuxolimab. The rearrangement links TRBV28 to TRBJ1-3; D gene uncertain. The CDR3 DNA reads TGTGCCAGCAGTCCAGATCAGGCCTACTCTGGAAACACCATATATTTT. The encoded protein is CASSPDQAYSGNTIYF.